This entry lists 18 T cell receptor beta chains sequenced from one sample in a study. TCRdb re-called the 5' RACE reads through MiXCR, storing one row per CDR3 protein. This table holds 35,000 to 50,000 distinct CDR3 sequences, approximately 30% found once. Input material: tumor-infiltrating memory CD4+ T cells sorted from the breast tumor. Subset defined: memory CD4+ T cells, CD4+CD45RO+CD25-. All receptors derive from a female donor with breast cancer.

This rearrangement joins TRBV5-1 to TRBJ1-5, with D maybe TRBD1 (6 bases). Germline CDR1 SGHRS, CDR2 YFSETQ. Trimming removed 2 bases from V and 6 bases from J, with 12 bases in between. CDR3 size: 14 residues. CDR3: CASSFTGNGQPQHF. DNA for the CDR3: TGCGCCAGCAGCTTCACAGGGAACGGTCAGCCCCAGCATTTT.

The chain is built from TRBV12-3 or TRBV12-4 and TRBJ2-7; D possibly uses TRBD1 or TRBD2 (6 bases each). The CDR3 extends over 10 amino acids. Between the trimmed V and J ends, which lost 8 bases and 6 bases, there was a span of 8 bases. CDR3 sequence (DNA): TGTGCCAGCGGAGGGGGCGAGCAGTACTTC. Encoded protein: CASGGGEQYF.

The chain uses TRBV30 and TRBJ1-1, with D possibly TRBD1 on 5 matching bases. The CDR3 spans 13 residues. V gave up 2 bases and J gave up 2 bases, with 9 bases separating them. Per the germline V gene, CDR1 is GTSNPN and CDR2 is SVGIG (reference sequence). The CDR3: CAWSLQVNTEAFF. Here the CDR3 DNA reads TGTGCCTGGAGTTTACAGGTAAACACTGAAGCTTTCTTT.

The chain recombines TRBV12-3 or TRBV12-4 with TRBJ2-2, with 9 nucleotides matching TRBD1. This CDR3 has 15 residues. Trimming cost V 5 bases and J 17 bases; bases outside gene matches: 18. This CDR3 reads CASSPHRDLQGAGFF. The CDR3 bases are TGTGCCAGCAGTCCCCACAGGGACCTACAGGGGGCCGGTTTTTTT.

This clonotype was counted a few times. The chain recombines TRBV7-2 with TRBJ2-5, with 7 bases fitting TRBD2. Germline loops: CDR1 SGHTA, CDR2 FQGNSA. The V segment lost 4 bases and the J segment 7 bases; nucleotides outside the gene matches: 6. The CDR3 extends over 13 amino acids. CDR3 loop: CASSSDGGGTQYF. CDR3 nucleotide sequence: TGTGCCAGCAGCTCTGACGGCGGGGGGACCCAGTACTTC.

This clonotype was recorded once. In DNA, the CDR3 is TGCGCCAGCAGCCAGGGGGGGGGAGGCGAGCCCCAGCATTTT. Its translation is CASSQGGGGEPQHF. V usage is TRBV4-1 and J usage is TRBJ1-5; D possibly corresponds to TRBD1 (5 bases). Germline V lookup: CDR1 MGHRA, CDR2 YSYEKL. CDR3 length: 14 residues. V lost 3 bases and J 8 bases, leaving 14 bases between the germline ends.

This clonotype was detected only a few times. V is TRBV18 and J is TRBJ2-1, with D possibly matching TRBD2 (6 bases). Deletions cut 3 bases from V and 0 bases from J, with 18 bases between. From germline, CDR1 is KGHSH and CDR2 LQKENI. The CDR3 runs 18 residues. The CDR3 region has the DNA TGTGCCAGCTCACCTAATGTGGCGGGAAGCAGCTCCTACAATGAGCAGTTCTTC. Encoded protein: CASSPNVAGSSSYNEQFF.

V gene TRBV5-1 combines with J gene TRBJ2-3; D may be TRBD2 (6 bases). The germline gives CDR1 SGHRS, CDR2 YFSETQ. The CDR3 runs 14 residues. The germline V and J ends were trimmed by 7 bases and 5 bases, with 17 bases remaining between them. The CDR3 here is CASAGLQRRDTQYF. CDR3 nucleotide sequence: TGCGCCAGCGCGGGACTCCAACGCAGAGATACGCAGTATTTT.

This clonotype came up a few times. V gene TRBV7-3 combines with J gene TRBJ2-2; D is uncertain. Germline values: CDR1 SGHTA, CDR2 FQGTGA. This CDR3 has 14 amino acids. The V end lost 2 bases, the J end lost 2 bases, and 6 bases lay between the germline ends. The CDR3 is CASSLYRNTGELFF. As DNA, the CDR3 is TGTGCCAGCAGCTTATATAGAAACACCGGGGAGCTGTTTTTT.

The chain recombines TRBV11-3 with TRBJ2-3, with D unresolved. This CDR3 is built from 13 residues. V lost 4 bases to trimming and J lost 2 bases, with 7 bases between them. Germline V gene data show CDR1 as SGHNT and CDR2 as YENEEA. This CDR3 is CASSSPATDTQYF. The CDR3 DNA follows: TGTGCCAGCAGCTCCCCCGCCACAGATACGCAGTATTTT. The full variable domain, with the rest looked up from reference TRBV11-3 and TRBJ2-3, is EAGVVQSPRYKIIEKKQPVAFWCNPISGHNTLYWYLQNLGQGPELLIRYENEEAVDDSQLPKDRFSAERLKGVDSTLKIQPAELGDSAVYLCASSSPATDTQYFGPGTRLTVL.

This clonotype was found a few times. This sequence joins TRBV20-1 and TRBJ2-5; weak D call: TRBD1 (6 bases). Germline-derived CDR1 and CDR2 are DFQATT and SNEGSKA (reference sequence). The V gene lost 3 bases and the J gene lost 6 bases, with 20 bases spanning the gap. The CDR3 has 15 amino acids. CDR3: CSASNRAITRQTQYF. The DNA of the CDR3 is TGCAGTGCTAGCAACAGGGCAATCACTCGGCAGACCCAGTACTTC.

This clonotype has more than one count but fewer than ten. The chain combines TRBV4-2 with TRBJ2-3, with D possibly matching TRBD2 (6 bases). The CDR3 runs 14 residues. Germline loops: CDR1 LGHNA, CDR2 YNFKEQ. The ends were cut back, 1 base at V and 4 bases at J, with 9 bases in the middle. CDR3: CASSQAGAPDTQYF. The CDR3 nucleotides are TGTGCCAGCAGCCAAGCGGGAGCTCCAGATACGCAGTATTTT.

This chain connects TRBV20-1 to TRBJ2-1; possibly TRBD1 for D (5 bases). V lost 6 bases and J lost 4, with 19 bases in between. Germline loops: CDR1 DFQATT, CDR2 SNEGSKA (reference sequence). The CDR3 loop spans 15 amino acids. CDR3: CSAIALGAEYNEQFF. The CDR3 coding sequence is TGCAGTGCCATCGCTCTAGGGGCAGAGTACAATGAGCAGTTCTTC.

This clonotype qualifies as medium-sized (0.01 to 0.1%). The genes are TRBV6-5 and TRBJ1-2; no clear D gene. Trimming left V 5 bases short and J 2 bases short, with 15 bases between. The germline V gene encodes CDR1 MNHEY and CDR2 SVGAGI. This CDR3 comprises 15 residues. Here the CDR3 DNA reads TGTGCCAGCAGTCCCGGACGGTTGAGGAACTATGGCTACACCTTC. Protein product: CASSPGRLRNYGYTF.

CDR3 in DNA: TGTGCCATCAGTGACAATCGCAGGCTCTCCTACGAGCAGTACTTC. It translates to CAISDNRRLSYEQYF. The chain uses TRBV10-3 and TRBJ2-7, with unresolved D. CDR3 size: 15 residues. V shed 3 bases and J shed 0 bases, with 12 bases lying between them. Per the germline V gene, CDR1 is ENHRY and CDR2 is SYGVKD.

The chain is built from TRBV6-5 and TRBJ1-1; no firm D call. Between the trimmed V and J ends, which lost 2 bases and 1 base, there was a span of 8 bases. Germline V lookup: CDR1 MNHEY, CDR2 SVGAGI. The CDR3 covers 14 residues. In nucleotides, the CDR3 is TGTGCCAGCAGTTACAGGACGGCGAACACTGAAGCTTTCTTT. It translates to CASSYRTANTEAFF.

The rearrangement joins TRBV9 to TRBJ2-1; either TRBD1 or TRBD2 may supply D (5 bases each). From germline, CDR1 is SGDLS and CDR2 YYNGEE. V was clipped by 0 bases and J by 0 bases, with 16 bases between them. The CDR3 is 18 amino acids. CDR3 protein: CASSVDRGATHSYNEQFF. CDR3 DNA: TGTGCCAGCAGCGTAGACCGAGGGGCTACACACTCCTACAATGAGCAGTTCTTC.

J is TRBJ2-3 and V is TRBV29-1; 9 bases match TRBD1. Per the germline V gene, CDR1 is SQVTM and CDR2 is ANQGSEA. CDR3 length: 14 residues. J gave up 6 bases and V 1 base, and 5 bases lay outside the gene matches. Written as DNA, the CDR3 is TGCAGCGTTGAAGGGACAGGGGCCACGGATACGCAGTATTTT. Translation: CSVEGTGATDTQYF.